The clone carrying this T cell receptor beta chain is a singleton in its sample. The data were produced by immunoSEQ multiplex PCR, yet TCRdb's version contains in-frame clones alone and is incomplete. The table has 14,000 to 15,000 clones, about three quarters seen once. This sample stems from a study of T cells after somatic rescue of genetic block. There are 15 residues in the CDR3. With 6 bases clipped from V and 1 base from J, the junction kept 4 bases outside the gene matches. Germline V lookup: CDR1 KGHSH, CDR2 LQKENI. This TCR came from a man aged 18 to 29. Material: peripheral blood mononuclear cells (PBMCs). This chain connects TRBV18 to TRBJ2-3; 10 bases are shared with TRBD2. The CDR3 reads CASSVGTSGTDTQYF. Written as DNA, the CDR3 is TGTGCCAGCTCCGTCGGGACTAGCGGCACAGATACGCAGTATTTT.